The clone carrying this T cell receptor beta chain was recorded at least ten times. TCRdb redid the calling of the PCR reads with MiXCR, one entry per CDR3 protein. The profile shows over 600,000 distinct CDR3 sequences, just under 20% of them singletons. The data stem from a study of molecular identifiers for immune sequencing clone quantification. Sequences were obtained from naive CD8+ T cells from blood, with Jurkat cell RNA spiked in. The subset: FACS-sorted CD8+CD4-CCR7+CD45RA+ naive T cells. This TCR was sampled from a human donor in good health. Some libraries in this study had Jurkat cell RNA spiked in.

The CDR3 bases are TGTGCCAGCAGCTATTCAAGCTCTGGAAACACCATATATTTT. Protein sequence: CASSYSSSGNTIYF. The genes are TRBV11-2 and TRBJ1-3; D not resolved. V gave up 4 bases and J gave up 0 bases, with 7 bases separating them. Germline CDR1 reads SGHAT; CDR2 reads FQNNGV. This CDR3 is built from 14 residues. The whole variable domain, remainder taken from reference TRBV11-2 and TRBJ1-3, is EAGVAQSPRYKIIEKRQSVAFWCNPISGHATLYWYQQILGQGPKLLIQFQNNGVVDDSQLPKDRFSAERLKGVDSTLKIQPAKLEDSAVYLCASSYSSSGNTIYFGEGSWLTVV.